The T cell receptor beta chain described here comes from a study of blood T cell repertoires in COVID-19. Whole-study context: Sources were T cells, B-cell-depleted T cells, or PBMCs; the material itself was cDNA or gDNA.

Per the germline V gene, CDR1 is SGHNT and CDR2 is YYREEE (reference sequence). CDR3 length: 14 residues. V lost 2 bases, J lost 2 bases, and 8 bases lay in between. Regarding this clone: The same CDR3 arises from other DNA sequences in this sample as well.

In the original processing: Quantification of nucleated cells was approximated via reference gene primer amplification. The table came from immunoSEQ multiplex PCR; TCRdb's copy has only in-frame clones and leaves some out. V and J calls and clone size are given by that table; D and trimming were obtained from the DNA. The sample yields 300,000 or so clones, around 87% seen once. Sequencing used peripheral blood. The receptor was isolated from a woman in her thirties or forties who had recovered from COVID-19. The chain uses TRBV5-4 and TRBJ1-3; perhaps TRBD1 as D (6 bases). CDR3 region: CASSLQGAGNTIYF. Written as DNA, the CDR3 is TGTGCCAGCAGCTTACAGGGAGCTGGAAACACCATATATTTT.